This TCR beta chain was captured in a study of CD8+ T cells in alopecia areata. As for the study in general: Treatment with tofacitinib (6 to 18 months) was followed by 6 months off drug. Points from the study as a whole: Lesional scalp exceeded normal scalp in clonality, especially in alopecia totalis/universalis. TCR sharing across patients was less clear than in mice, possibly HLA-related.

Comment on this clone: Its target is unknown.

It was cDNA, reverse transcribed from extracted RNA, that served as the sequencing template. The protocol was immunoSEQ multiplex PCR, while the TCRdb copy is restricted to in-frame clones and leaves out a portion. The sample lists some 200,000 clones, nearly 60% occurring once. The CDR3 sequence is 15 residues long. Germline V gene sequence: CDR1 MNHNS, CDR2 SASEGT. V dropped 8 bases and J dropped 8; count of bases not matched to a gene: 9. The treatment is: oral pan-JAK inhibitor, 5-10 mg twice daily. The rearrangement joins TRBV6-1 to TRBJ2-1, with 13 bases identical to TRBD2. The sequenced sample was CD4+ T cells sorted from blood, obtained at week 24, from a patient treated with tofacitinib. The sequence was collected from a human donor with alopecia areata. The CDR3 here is CASETGTSGNDEQFF. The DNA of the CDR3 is TGTGCCAGCGAGACCGGGACTAGCGGGAACGATGAGCAGTTCTTC.